This T cell receptor beta chain was captured by sequencing in a study of Graves' ophthalmopathy and Graves' hyperthyroidism (dated by TCRdb to about 2018). For the wider study: Peripheral blood was collected at initial diagnosis, before any treatment. The study used signatures of the TCR beta repertoire to tell Graves' ophthalmopathy apart from Graves' hyperthyroidism and to predict which patients would progress to ophthalmopathy. In total, 135 blood samples were TCR-sequenced: 43 ophthalmopathy, around 75 hyperthyroidism and around 17 hyperthyroidism-to-ophthalmopathy patients. To explore V-J signatures that separate ophthalmopathy from hyperthyroidism, a discovery set of about a hundred patients was enrolled, consisting of about 45 with ophthalmopathy and approximately 60 with stable hyperthyroidism. An independent validation cohort was composed of some 18 hyperthyroidism patients and roughly 16 patients who later progressed from hyperthyroidism to ophthalmopathy. In roughly 6 hyperthyroidism patients, T-cell repertoires of thyroid tissue and blood were compared. After sampling, hyperthyroidism patients received methimazole starting at 30 mg daily, and ophthalmopathy patients received high-dose intravenous methylprednisolone. The roughly 100 discovery patients were randomly split 7:3 into training and test sets.

A patient counted as having stable hyperthyroidism if there was no progression to ophthalmopathy within 18 months of follow-up. Hyperthyroidism patients were newly diagnosed, were aged 18 to 65 years, and had a disease duration under 2 months. Patients were excluded if they had other autoimmune diseases, uncontrolled infections, pregnancy or lactation. Diagnosis relied on clinical symptoms, serum thyroxine, TRAb, thyroid ultrasound and orbital computed tomography. Using Ficoll-Paque density gradient centrifugation, PBMCs were isolated from roughly 9.2 ml of fresh peripheral blood. Total RNA was extracted using Trizol reagent, and RNA quality was checked on an Agilent 2100 Bioanalyzer. TCR beta CDR3 regions were amplified from RNA transcripts for repertoire sequencing. A first-round RT-PCR used HTBI primers with the Qiagen OneStep RT-PCR kit, followed by a second-round multiplex PCR, size selection and purification. Libraries were sequenced on an Illumina HiSeq2000 using paired-end 100 bp reads. Turning to the authors' computational methods: SOAPnuke was used for read processing, and reads with adapters, uncalled bases, a mean Phred below 15, or no exact constant-primer or identifier match were discarded. COPE v1.2.5 was used to merge the high-quality paired reads. Each unique nucleotide sequence was treated as a clonotype, and MiTCR v1.1 was used to align the clonotypes to the IMGT TRB V, D and J references. The analysis was limited to V-J combinations with a frequency above 0.0001, which together covered approximately 99% of repertoires. For each V-J combination, a TCR clonal expansion and chaos score was defined as F50 clonal expansion divided by the chaos observed in the TCRdist matrix. Welch's t-statistics and random forest were used to narrow the features down to around twelve V-J combinations, which were then fed into a naive Bayes classifier. The Morisita-Horn index was used to measure how similar the thyroid and blood repertoires were. The public reads were reprocessed in TCRdb via fastp at Q25 and MiXCR, keeping in-frame beta chains. All rows with the same CDR3 protein become a single entry with the most common DNA and genes. TCRdb's processing, not the authors', yielded these V and J calls. This sample holds roughly 380,000 distinct CDR3 sequences; less than 20% were observed only once. The top ten constitute 5.5% to 7% of the sample.

This clonotype showed up many times. Its antigen is still unknown. There are no base qualities to consult, and no much larger clone falls within one base. What the authors observed across the whole study: In validation, the model predicted ophthalmopathy progression with nearly 71% sensitivity and approximately 78% specificity; 12 predicted patients were CT-confirmed with GO in a median of 6.5 months. Most of the expanded thyroid clonotypes with a frequency above 0.001 were also detected in blood, and it was suggested that the thyroid immune response may be reflected by blood repertoires. Sample size was not statistically predetermined, and group allocation was not concealed from the investigators. The 13-signature model separated ophthalmopathy from stable hyperthyroidism with 87.88% sensitivity and 81% to 82% specificity in cross-validation, and 80%/75% in the test set.

This receptor was identified in a woman between 18 and 30 years old with stable Graves' hyperthyroidism. Donor details come from another sample of the same person, matched by shared clones. Sample: peripheral blood.

The CDR3 amino acid sequence is: CASSLLGQGNSPLHF. At the DNA level, the sequence is TGTGCCAGCAGCCTCCTCGGGCAGGGGAATTCACCCCTCCACTTT. The chain was built from TRBV3-1 and TRBJ1-6, and perhaps TRBD1 as D gene, on 6 matching bases. Between the V and J ends, shortened by 4 bases and 7 bases respectively, the junction contains 14 bases. The germline V gene encodes CDR1 LGHDT and CDR2 YNNKEL (reference sequence). The cysteine opens and the phenylalanine closes a CDR3 of 15 amino acids. Only CDR3 DNA is held: 45 bases, read in frame from base 1.